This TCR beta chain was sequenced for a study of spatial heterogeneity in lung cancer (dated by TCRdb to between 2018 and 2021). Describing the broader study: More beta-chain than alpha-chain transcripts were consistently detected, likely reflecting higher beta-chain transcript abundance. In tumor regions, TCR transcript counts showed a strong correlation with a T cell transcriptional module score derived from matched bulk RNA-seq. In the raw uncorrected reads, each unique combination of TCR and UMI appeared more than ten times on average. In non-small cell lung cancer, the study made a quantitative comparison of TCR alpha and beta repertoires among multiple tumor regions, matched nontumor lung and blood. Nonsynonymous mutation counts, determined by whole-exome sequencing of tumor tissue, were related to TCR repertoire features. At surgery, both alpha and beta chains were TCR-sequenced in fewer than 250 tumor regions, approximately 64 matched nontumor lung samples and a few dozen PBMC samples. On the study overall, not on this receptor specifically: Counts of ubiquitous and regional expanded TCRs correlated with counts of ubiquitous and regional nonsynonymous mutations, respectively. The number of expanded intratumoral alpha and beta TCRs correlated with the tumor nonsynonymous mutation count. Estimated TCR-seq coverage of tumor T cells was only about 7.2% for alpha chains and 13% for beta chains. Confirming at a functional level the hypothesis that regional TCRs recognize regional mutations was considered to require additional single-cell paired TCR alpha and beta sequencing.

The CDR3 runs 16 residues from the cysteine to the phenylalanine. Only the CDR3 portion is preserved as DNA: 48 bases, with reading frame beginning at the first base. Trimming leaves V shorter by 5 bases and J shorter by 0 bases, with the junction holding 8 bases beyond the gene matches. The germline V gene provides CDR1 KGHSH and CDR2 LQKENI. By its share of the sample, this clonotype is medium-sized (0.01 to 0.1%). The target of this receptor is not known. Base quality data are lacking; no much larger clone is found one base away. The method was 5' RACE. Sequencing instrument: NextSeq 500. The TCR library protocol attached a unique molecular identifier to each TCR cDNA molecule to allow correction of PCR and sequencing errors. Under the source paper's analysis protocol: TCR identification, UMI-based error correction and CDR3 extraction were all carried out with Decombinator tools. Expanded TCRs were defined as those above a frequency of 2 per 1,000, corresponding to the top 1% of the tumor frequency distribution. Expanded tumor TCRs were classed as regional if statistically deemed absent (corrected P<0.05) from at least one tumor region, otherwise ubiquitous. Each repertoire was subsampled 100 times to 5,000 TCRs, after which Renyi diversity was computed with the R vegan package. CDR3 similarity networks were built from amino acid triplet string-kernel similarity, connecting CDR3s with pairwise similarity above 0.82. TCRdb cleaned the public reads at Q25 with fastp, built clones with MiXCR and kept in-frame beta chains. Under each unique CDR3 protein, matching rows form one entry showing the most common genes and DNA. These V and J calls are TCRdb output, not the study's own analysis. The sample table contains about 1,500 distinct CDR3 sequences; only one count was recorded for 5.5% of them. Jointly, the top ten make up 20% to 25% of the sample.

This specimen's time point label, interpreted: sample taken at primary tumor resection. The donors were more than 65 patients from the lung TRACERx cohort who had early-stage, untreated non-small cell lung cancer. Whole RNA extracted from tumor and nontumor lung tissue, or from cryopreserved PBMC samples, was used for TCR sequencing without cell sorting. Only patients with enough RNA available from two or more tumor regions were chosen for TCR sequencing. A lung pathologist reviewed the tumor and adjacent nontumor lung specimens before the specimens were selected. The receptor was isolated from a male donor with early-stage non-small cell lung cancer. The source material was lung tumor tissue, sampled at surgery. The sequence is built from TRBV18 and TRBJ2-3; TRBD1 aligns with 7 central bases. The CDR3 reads CASSRGTATSTDTQYF. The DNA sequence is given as TGTGCCAGCTCAAGGGGGACAGCCACTAGCACAGATACGCAGTATTTT.